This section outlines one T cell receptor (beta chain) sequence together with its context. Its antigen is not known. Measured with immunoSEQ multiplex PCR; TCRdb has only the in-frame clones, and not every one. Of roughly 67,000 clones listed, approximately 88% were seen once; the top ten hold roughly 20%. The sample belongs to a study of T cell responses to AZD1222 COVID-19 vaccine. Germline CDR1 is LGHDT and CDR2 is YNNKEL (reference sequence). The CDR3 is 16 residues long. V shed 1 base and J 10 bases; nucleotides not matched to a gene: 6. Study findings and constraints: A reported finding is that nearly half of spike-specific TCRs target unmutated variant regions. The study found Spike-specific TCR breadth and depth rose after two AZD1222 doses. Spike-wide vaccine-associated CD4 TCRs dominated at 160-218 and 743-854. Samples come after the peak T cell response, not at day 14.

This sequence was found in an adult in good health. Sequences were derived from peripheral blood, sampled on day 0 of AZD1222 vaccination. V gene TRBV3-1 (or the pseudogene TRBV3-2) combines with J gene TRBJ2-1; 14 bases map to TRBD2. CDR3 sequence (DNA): TGTGCCAGCAGCCAAGCTGGGACTAGCGGGAGTCGGGAGCAGTTCTTC. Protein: CASSQAGTSGSREQFF.